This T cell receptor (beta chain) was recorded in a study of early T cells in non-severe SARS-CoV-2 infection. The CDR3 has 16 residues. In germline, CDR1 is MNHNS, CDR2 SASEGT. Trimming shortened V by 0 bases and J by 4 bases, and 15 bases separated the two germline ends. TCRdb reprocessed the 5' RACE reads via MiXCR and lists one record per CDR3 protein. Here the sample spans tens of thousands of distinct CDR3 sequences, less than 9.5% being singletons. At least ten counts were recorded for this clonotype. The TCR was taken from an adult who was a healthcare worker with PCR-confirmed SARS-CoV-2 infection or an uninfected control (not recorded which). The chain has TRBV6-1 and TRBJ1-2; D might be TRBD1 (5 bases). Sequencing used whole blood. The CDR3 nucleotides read TGTGCCAGCAGTGAAGCGTGGGGCGTGTCAGGCTATGGCTACACCTTC. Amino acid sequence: CASSEAWGVSGYGYTF.